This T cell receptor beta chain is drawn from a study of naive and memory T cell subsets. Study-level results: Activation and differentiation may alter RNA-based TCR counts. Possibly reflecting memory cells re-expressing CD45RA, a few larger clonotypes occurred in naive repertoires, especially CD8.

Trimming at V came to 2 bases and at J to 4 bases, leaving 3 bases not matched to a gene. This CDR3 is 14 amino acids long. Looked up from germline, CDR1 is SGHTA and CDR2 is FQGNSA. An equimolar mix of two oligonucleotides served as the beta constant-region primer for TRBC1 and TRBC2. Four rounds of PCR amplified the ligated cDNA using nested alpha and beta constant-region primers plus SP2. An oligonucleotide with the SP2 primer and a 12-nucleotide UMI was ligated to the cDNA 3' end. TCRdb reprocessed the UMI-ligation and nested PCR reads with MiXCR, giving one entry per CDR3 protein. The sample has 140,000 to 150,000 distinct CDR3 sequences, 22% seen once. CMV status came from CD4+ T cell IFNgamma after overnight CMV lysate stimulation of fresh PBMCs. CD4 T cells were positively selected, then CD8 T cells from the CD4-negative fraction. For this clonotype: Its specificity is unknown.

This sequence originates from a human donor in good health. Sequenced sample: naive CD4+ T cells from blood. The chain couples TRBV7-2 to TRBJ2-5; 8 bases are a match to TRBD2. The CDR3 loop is CASSLRLAGETQYF. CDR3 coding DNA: TGTGCCAGCAGCTTACGGCTAGCGGGAGAGACCCAGTACTTC.